This passage covers 29 T cell receptor beta chains from one sample sequenced in a study of identical twins. TCRdb fed the 5' RACE reads into MiXCR, producing one record per CDR3 protein. The sample records some 560,000 distinct CDR3 sequences, 7.5% to 10% being singletons. These records were also assigned to another study, of yellow fever vaccine responses in identical twins.

Sequencing input: PBMCs. Receptors were obtained from a woman aged 18-29 years in good health.

This clonotype appeared many times. CDR3 amino acids: CASSSGLAPSEQYF. The DNA of the CDR3 is TGTGCCAGCAGCTCAGGACTAGCCCCTAGCGAGCAGTACTTC. The V call is TRBV3-1, the J call TRBJ2-7; 8 nucleotides line up with TRBD2. Germline V gene data show CDR1 as LGHDT and CDR2 as YNNKEL (reference sequence). The CDR3 extends over 14 amino acids. The V and J ends lost 5 bases and 6 bases, in that order; junction bases with no gene match: 9.

This clonotype was detected only a few times. The V call is TRBV7-9, the J call TRBJ2-7, with TRBD1 identical over 9 bases. Losses at the gene ends were 4 bases for V and 4 bases for J; bases not matched to a gene: 8. The CDR3 contains 15 residues. Germline CDR1 reads SEHNR; CDR2 reads FQNEAQ (reference sequence). CDR3 region: CASSSGTGPFYEQYF. CDR3 bases: TGTGCCAGCAGCTCAGGGACAGGGCCCTTTTACGAGCAGTACTTC. Filled out from reference TRBV7-9 and TRBJ2-7, the complete variable domain reads DTGVSQNPRHKITKRGQNVTFRCDPISEHNRLYWYRQTLGQGPEFLTYFQNEAQLEKSRLLSDRFSAERPKGSFSTLEIQRTEQGDSAMYLCASSSGTGPFYEQYFGPGTRLTVT.

This rearrangement joins TRBV9 to TRBJ2-6, with no clear D. This CDR3 has 10 residues. Germline values: CDR1 SGDLS, CDR2 YYNGEE. V was pared by 6 bases and J by 11 bases, with 6 bases between. The CDR3 DNA reads TGTGCCAGCATCGACGACGTCCTGACTTTC. Its translation is CASIDDVLTF.

The chain carries TRBV6-2 or TRBV6-3 and TRBJ2-3; TRBD1 agrees at 7 bases. This CDR3 is 16 amino acids long. J was trimmed by 1 base and V by 2 bases; bases with no gene match: 6. Germline values: CDR1 MNHEY, CDR2 SVGEGT. CDR3 loop: CASSYQTGERTDTQYF. CDR3 DNA sequence: TGTGCCAGCAGTTACCAAACAGGGGAACGCACAGATACGCAGTATTTT.

In its sample, this clonotype was seen many times. The chain couples TRBV2 to TRBJ2-2; possible D gene TRBD1, 6 bases. Per germline, CDR1 SNHLY and CDR2 FYNNEI. V was cut by 4 bases and J by 4 bases, with 13 bases left in between. CDR3 size: 15 residues. Here the CDR3 DNA reads TGTGCCAGCAGTGGGGAGCCAGGGGTCACCGGGGAGCTGTTTTTT. This sequence encodes CASSGEPGVTGELFF.

This clonotype was counted between two and nine times. The chain carries TRBV7-9 and TRBJ2-1; D remains unclear. This CDR3 contains 16 residues. V was cut by 0 bases and J by 2 bases, with 11 bases left in between. Germline V gene data show CDR1 as SEHNR and CDR2 as FQNEAQ (reference sequence). CDR3 protein: CASSLADPPPYNEQFF. DNA of the CDR3: TGTGCCAGCAGCTTAGCAGACCCACCCCCCTACAATGAGCAGTTCTTC.

This clonotype was seen only a few times. The chain couples TRBV12-3 or TRBV12-4 to TRBJ2-4; 8 nucleotides line up with TRBD1. The junction had 11 bases not matched to a gene; V was cut back by 3 bases and J by 7 bases. CDR3 length: 16 residues. The CDR3 nucleotides read TGTGCCAGCAGTTTCTCGCCAGGGGGCGCCGGGAACATTCAGTACTTC. Translation: CASSFSPGGAGNIQYF.

This clonotype was found a few times. This chain connects TRBV9 to TRBJ2-5; D not certain. Germline V gives CDR1 SGDLS, CDR2 YYNGEE. The CDR3 runs to 14 residues. V lost 3 bases and J 2 bases, leaving 11 bases between the germline ends. The CDR3 bases are TGTGCCAGCAGCGGGAGTTCGAGGCAAGAGACCCAGTACTTC. Its protein product is CASSGSSRQETQYF. The full variable domain, its missing parts supplied by reference TRBV9 and TRBJ2-5, is DSGVTQTPKHLITATGQRVTLRCSPRSGDLSVYWYQQSLDQGLQFLIQYYNGEERAKGNILERFSAQQFPDLHSELNLSSLELGDSALYFCASSGSSRQETQYFGPGTRLLVL.

This clonotype was counted only a few times. This chain uses TRBV11-2 with TRBJ2-5; D is ambiguous. V dropped 2 bases and J dropped 4 bases, with 5 bases sitting between them. The CDR3 extends over 12 amino acids. Per the germline V gene, CDR1 is SGHAT and CDR2 is FQNNGV. The CDR3 loop reads CASSLMVETQYF. In DNA form, the CDR3 reads TGTGCCAGCAGCTTAATGGTAGAGACCCAGTACTTC.

The rearrangement joins TRBV27 to TRBJ2-5, with TRBD2 identical over 9 bases. This CDR3 spans 15 amino acids. Germline V gene lookup returns CDR1 MNHEY and CDR2 SMNVEV (reference sequence). V was clipped by 6 bases and J by 5 bases; unmatched bases: 10. The CDR3 here is CASRDRGGAKETQYF. CDR3 DNA sequence: TGTGCCAGCAGGGATCGCGGGGGGGCGAAGGAGACCCAGTACTTC.

The rearrangement joins TRBV12-3 or TRBV12-4 to TRBJ1-5, with a weak D call TRBD1 (5 bases). Deletions cut 2 bases from V and 2 bases from J, with 10 bases between. CDR3 length: 15 residues. The CDR3 DNA sequence: TGTGCCAGCAGTTTACCAGGGTCGGGCAATCAGCCCCAGCATTTT. Translating it yields CASSLPGSGNQPQHF.

The chain uses TRBV24-1 and TRBJ2-4; D possibly matches TRBD1 or TRBD2 (6 bases each). CDR1 and CDR2 from the germline V gene are KGHDR and SFDVKD. The CDR3 length is 15 residues. Trimming removed 0 bases from V and 7 bases from J, with 12 bases in between. Written as DNA, the CDR3 is TGTGCCACCAGTGATTTGAGGCAGGGGAGGAACATTCAGTACTTC. Translation gives CATSDLRQGRNIQYF.

This clonotype showed up just a few times. V usage is TRBV11-2 and J usage is TRBJ1-2; possibly TRBD1 for D (6 bases). The V end lost 1 base, the J end lost 4 bases, and 16 bases lay between the germline ends. The CDR3 runs to 16 residues. Germline lookup yields CDR1 SGHAT and CDR2 FQNNGV. The CDR3 DNA sequence: TGTGCCAGCAGCTTAGGGCAGGGGCGCCGACTCTATGGCTACACCTTC. Its translation is CASSLGQGRRLYGYTF.

This clonotype has a count of ten or more. The rearrangement uses TRBV20-1 and TRBJ2-1, with D unclear. Trimming removed 6 bases at V and 5 bases at J, with 14 bases between. The CDR3 is 13 amino acids. CDR1 and CDR2 (germline): DFQATT, SNEGSKA (reference sequence). The DNA of the CDR3 is TGCAGTGCCGAGCGATGGGGTAACAATGAGCAGTTCTTC. Protein product: CSAERWGNNEQFF.

The chain has TRBV20-1 and TRBJ2-5; the D is unclear. V lost 0 bases, J lost 2 bases, and 13 bases lay in between. The germline CDR1 and CDR2 sequences are DFQATT and SNEGSKA (reference sequence). The CDR3 spans 15 residues. The CDR3 protein is CSARDSSQEQETQYF. For the CDR3, the DNA is TGCAGTGCTAGAGATAGCTCACAAGAGCAAGAGACCCAGTACTTC.

This clonotype was observed a handful of times. The rearrangement links TRBV12-3 or TRBV12-4 to TRBJ2-3; no definite D call. V gave up 8 bases and J gave up 3 bases, with 6 bases separating them. The CDR3 loop spans 11 amino acids. The CDR3 coding sequence is TGTGCCAGCCTTAATACAGATACGCAGTATTTT. Its translation: CASLNTDTQYF.

This clonotype was detected many times. This sequence joins TRBV20-1 and TRBJ1-5; D is unclear. V lost 4 bases to trimming and J lost 0 bases, with 10 bases between them. The CDR3 loop spans 14 amino acids. Per germline, CDR1 DFQATT and CDR2 SNEGSKA (reference sequence). The CDR3 spells CSAIPRDSNQPQHF. The CDR3 DNA reads as TGCAGTGCTATCCCGAGGGATAGCAATCAGCCCCAGCATTTT.

In its sample, this clonotype was seen many times. The chain couples TRBV12-3 or TRBV12-4 to TRBJ1-2; unclear D gene. The CDR3 is 13 amino acids. V lost 5 bases, J lost 0 bases, and 7 bases lay in between. CDR3 residues: CASSMPTNYGYTF. The CDR3 DNA reads TGTGCCAGCAGTATGCCCACTAACTATGGCTACACCTTC.

This clonotype has ten or more counts. The chain uses TRBV6-2 or TRBV6-3 and TRBJ2-7; 9 nucleotides agree with TRBD1. The V gene's germline CDR1 is MNHEY and CDR2 SVGEGT. The CDR3 runs 16 residues. The V segment lost 0 bases and the J segment 7 bases; nucleotides outside the gene matches: 10. The CDR3 DNA reads as TGTGCCAGCAGTTACTCGAAGGACAGGGGTGTTCGGGAGCAGTACTTC. This codes for CASSYSKDRGVREQYF.

This clonotype was observed at least ten times. This sequence joins TRBV7-9 and TRBJ2-3, with 7 bases matching TRBD2. Germline V gene lookup returns CDR1 SEHNR and CDR2 FQNEAQ (reference sequence). This CDR3 spans 15 amino acids. Losses at the gene ends were 0 bases for V and 4 bases for J; bases not matched to a gene: 4. The CDR3 region is CASSLAASGSDTQYF. For the CDR3, the DNA is TGTGCCAGCAGCTTAGCGGCTAGCGGTTCAGATACGCAGTATTTT.

The chain couples TRBV5-1 to TRBJ2-7, with 13 bases identical to TRBD2. Per germline, CDR1 SGHRS and CDR2 YFSETQ. The CDR3 covers 15 residues. V dropped 2 bases and J dropped 7; count of bases not matched to a gene: 6. CDR3 residues: CASSLTSGRAGEQYF. The CDR3 nucleotides read TGCGCCAGCAGCTTAACTAGCGGGAGGGCCGGGGAGCAGTACTTC.

The V gene is TRBV7-9, the J gene TRBJ2-3; tentative D call: TRBD2 (6 bases). The CDR3 runs to 16 residues. From germline, CDR1 is SEHNR and CDR2 FQNEAQ (reference sequence). Trimming left V 3 bases short and J 0 bases short, with 13 bases between. The CDR3 is CASSFPWRGSTDTQYF. In nucleotides, the CDR3 is TGTGCCAGCAGCTTCCCCTGGCGGGGCAGCACAGATACGCAGTATTTT.

J is TRBJ1-4 and V is TRBV30, with a weak D call TRBD1 (6 bases). Germline CDR1 and CDR2: GTSNPN and SVGIG (reference sequence). Deletions cut 3 bases from V and 5 bases from J, with 16 bases between. The CDR3 is made up of 15 amino acids. The CDR3 region is CAWSAQGLSNEKLFF. The CDR3 DNA sequence: TGTGCCTGGAGCGCACAGGGCTTGTCGAATGAAAAACTGTTTTTT.

The sample holds a few counts of this clonotype. The chain combines TRBV7-2 with TRBJ2-3; D gene uncertain. The germline V gene encodes CDR1 SGHTA and CDR2 FQGNSA. The CDR3 has 14 amino acids. V was shortened by 0 bases and J by 2 bases, with 6 bases between the two germline ends. CDR3 in DNA: TGTGCCAGCAGCTTAGCGGGCAACACAGATACGCAGTATTTT. Its protein product is CASSLAGNTDTQYF.

V gene TRBV4-2 combines with J gene TRBJ2-7; D remains unclear. V gave up 0 bases and J gave up 3 bases, with 12 bases separating them. Germline V gene sequence: CDR1 LGHNA, CDR2 YNFKEQ. The CDR3 extends over 15 amino acids. The CDR3 loop is CASSQDREPDYEQYF. CDR3 DNA: TGTGCCAGCAGCCAAGATCGCGAACCCGACTACGAGCAGTACTTC.

This clonotype was found a few times. The chain couples TRBV19 to TRBJ2-4, with 9 nucleotides matching TRBD2. The CDR3 has 19 residues. Losses at the gene ends were 5 bases for V and 12 bases for J; bases not matched to a gene: 26. From germline, CDR1 is LNHDA and CDR2 SQIVND (reference sequence). CDR3 loop: CASSPIAPRTSVPPVTQYF. DNA for the CDR3: TGTGCCAGTAGTCCGATTGCCCCTAGGACTAGCGTTCCACCGGTGACTCAGTACTTC.

This clonotype was seen more than once but under ten times. V gene TRBV7-9 combines with J gene TRBJ1-4; TRBD1 is a possible D gene (5 bases). Germline loops: CDR1 SEHNR, CDR2 FQNEAQ (reference sequence). The CDR3 contains 13 residues. Trimming removed 5 bases from V and 10 bases from J, with 14 bases in between. CDR3 residues: CASSLAGAGKLFF. In DNA, the CDR3 is TGTGCCAGCAGCCTCGCCGGGGCCGGAAAACTGTTTTTT.

This clonotype appeared many times. The chain combines TRBV12-3 or TRBV12-4 with TRBJ1-2; no clear D gene. V was trimmed by 3 bases and J by 14 bases, leaving 4 bases between them. This CDR3 region has 8 residues. The CDR3 DNA reads TGTGCCAGCAGTTTGAGGACCTTC. Translation: CASSLRTF.

V and J are TRBV29-1 and TRBJ2-7, with a tentative D call TRBD1 (6 bases). Trimming shortened V by 7 bases and J by 0 bases, and 25 bases separated the two germline ends. Germline-derived CDR1 and CDR2 are SQVTM and ANQGSEA. The CDR3 covers 17 residues. Written as DNA, the CDR3 is TGCAGCGCTTTGCTTTGGACTTCGGCCAGGGGCTCCTACGAGCAGTACTTC. Translating it yields CSALLWTSARGSYEQYF.